One TCR beta chain is described in this entry. The antigen remains undetermined. The CDR3 totals 14 residues. The germline V and J ends were trimmed by 3 bases and 3 bases, with 11 bases remaining between them. Per germline, CDR1 SEHNR and CDR2 FQNEAQ (reference sequence). With sequencing, the targeted depth ranged from 1 in 200,000 to 1 in 1 million T cells. Method: immunoSEQ multiplex PCR; TCRdb's copy keeps in-frame clones and lacks some. This table holds tens of thousands of clones, roughly 72% found once. This record belongs to a study of cytotoxic CD8 clonotypes in ibrutinib-treated CLL. Looking at the study overall: After treatment lasting a median roughly 12 months, range 6 to 36, response samples were collected. Overall study results and limits: Clonality was elevated at ibrutinib response and had returned toward baseline at progression.

The input for sequencing was PBMCs, taken at disease progression, from a patient treated with ibrutinib. V and J are TRBV7-9 and TRBJ1-1; D gene ambiguous. The source of this sequence is a human donor with chronic lymphocytic leukemia. The CDR3 loop reads CASSLTDGYTEAFF. The CDR3 DNA is TGTGCCAGCAGCTTGACTGATGGGTACACTGAAGCTTTCTTT.